This is a list of T cell receptor beta chains from one sample in a study of technical replicates of blood from a few donors. Repertoires were generated with immunoSEQ multiplex PCR, while TCRdb's copy carries only in-frame clones and drops some. Altogether 70,000 to 85,000 clones are present, under 95% being singletons, with the ten largest covering 0.25% to 0.35%. The specimen was T cells isolated from PBMCs. Source of these receptors: a human donor in good health. The CDR3 runs from the conserved cysteine through the conserved F or W. Fields, in order: J gene, V gene, clone size, D gene, CDR3 protein, CDR3 DNA. A D gene is named only where the DNA matches it firmly. Only part of the rows carry a size: once, few, many, or a class if the clone is expanded.

J gene: TRBJ2-7
V gene: TRBV14
clone size: NA
D gene: TRBD1
CDR3 protein: CASSQEGGQGFYPYEQYF
CDR3 DNA: TGTGCCAGCAGCCAAGAGGGGGGACAGGGTTTCTATCCCTACGAGCAGTACTTC

J gene: TRBJ1-5
V gene: TRBV28
clone size: few
D gene: NA
CDR3 protein: CASIRQKRGINQPQHF
CDR3 DNA: TGTGCCAGCATCCGCCAAAAACGGGGGATCAATCAGCCCCAGCATTTT

J gene: TRBJ1-1
V gene: TRBV7-9
clone size: NA
D gene: TRBD1
CDR3 protein: CASSLVGQGAEAFF
CDR3 DNA: TGTGCCAGCAGCTTAGTCGGGCAGGGGGCTGAAGCTTTCTTT

J gene: TRBJ1-3
V gene: TRBV11-3
clone size: NA
D gene: NA
CDR3 protein: CASSFSLLRGNTIYF
CDR3 DNA: TGTGCCAGCAGCTTCTCTCTTCTACGTGGAAACACCATATATTTT

J gene: TRBJ1-3
V gene: TRBV12-5
clone size: NA
D gene: TRBD1
CDR3 protein: CASGLILGQGDPKSAIYF
CDR3 DNA: TGTGCTAGTGGTTTGATATTGGGACAGGGAGACCCGAAAAGCGCCATATATTTT

J gene: TRBJ2-2
V gene: TRBV13
clone size: NA
D gene: TRBD1
CDR3 protein: CASSLGTGEIGELFF
CDR3 DNA: TGTGCCAGCAGCTTAGGGACAGGGGAAATCGGGGAGCTGTTTTTT

J gene: TRBJ2-7
V gene: TRBV10-1
clone size: NA
D gene: NA
CDR3 protein: CASSEARAPKPYEQYF
CDR3 DNA: TGCGCCAGCAGTGAAGCCAGGGCCCCAAAGCCCTACGAGCAGTACTTC

J gene: TRBJ1-5
V gene: TRBV6-6
clone size: NA
D gene: NA
CDR3 protein: CASSHGQYQPQHF
CDR3 DNA: TGTGCCAGCAGTCACGGACAGTATCAGCCCCAGCATTTT

J gene: TRBJ2-5
V gene: TRBV19
clone size: NA
D gene: TRBD2
CDR3 protein: CASSIDGSGRVQETQYF
CDR3 DNA: TGTGCCAGTAGTATAGATGGTAGCGGGAGGGTCCAAGAGACCCAGTACTTC

J gene: TRBJ2-7
V gene: TRBV5-4
clone size: NA
D gene: NA
CDR3 protein: CASGQISSFPYEQYF
CDR3 DNA: TGTGCCAGCGGCCAGATCTCCTCCTTCCCCTACGAGCAGTACTTC

J gene: TRBJ2-3
V gene: TRBV29-1
clone size: NA
D gene: NA
CDR3 protein: CSVNVISTDTQYF
CDR3 DNA: TGCAGCGTAAATGTAATTAGCACAGATACGCAGTATTTT

J gene: TRBJ2-6
V gene: TRBV5-1
clone size: NA
D gene: TRBD1
CDR3 protein: CASSELQGISSGANVLTF
CDR3 DNA: TGCGCCAGCAGCGAGCTACAGGGGATAAGCTCTGGGGCCAACGTCCTGACTTTC

J gene: TRBJ2-5
V gene: TRBV6-5
clone size: NA
D gene: TRBD2
CDR3 protein: CASSYSGRAWETQYF
CDR3 DNA: TGTGCCAGCAGTTACTCTGGGAGGGCCTGGGAGACCCAGTACTTC

J gene: TRBJ1-1
V gene: TRBV7-8
clone size: once
D gene: NA
CDR3 protein: CASSLSEANTEAFF
CDR3 DNA: TGTGCCAGCAGCTTATCGGAGGCAAACACTGAAGCTTTCTTT

J gene: TRBJ1-3
V gene: TRBV6-1
clone size: NA
D gene: NA
CDR3 protein: CASSEAQRPGNTIYF
CDR3 DNA: TGTGCCAGCAGTGAAGCTCAGAGGCCTGGAAACACCATATATTTT

J gene: TRBJ2-7
V gene: TRBV19
clone size: NA
D gene: TRBD1
CDR3 protein: CASSHGTGTGRPYEQYF
CDR3 DNA: TGTGCCAGTAGTCACGGGACAGGGACAGGGAGACCCTACGAGCAGTACTTC

J gene: TRBJ2-1
V gene: TRBV10-3
clone size: NA
D gene: TRBD2
CDR3 protein: CAIRGTSGIKSYNEQFF
CDR3 DNA: TGTGCCATCAGGGGGACTAGCGGGATAAAATCCTACAATGAGCAGTTCTTC

J gene: TRBJ2-2
V gene: TRBV9
clone size: NA
D gene: NA
CDR3 protein: CASSVAMNTGELFF
CDR3 DNA: TGTGCCAGCAGCGTAGCTATGAACACCGGGGAGCTGTTTTTT

J gene: TRBJ2-3
V gene: TRBV7-6
clone size: once
D gene: TRBD2
CDR3 protein: CASSHRSGGSTDTQYF
CDR3 DNA: TGTGCCAGCAGCCACCGTAGCGGGGGGAGCACAGATACGCAGTATTTT

J gene: TRBJ2-1
V gene: TRBV14
clone size: once
D gene: NA
CDR3 protein: CASSLGDFSYNEQFF
CDR3 DNA: TGTGCCAGCAGCCTGGGAGATTTTTCCTACAATGAGCAGTTCTTC

J gene: TRBJ1-2
V gene: TRBV9
clone size: NA
D gene: NA
CDR3 protein: CASSPQEGAGPNF
CDR3 DNA: TGTGCCAGCAGCCCTCAAGAGGGTGCAGGACCCAACTTC

J gene: TRBJ2-3
V gene: TRBV13
clone size: NA
D gene: TRBD2
CDR3 protein: CASSPGGRTDTQYF
CDR3 DNA: TGTGCCAGCAGCCCGGGGGGTCGCACAGATACGCAGTATTTT

J gene: TRBJ2-3
V gene: TRBV10-1
clone size: NA
D gene: TRBD2
CDR3 protein: CASSEFGGGGLDTQYF
CDR3 DNA: TGCGCCAGCAGTGAGTTTGGCGGGGGGGGTCTAGATACGCAGTATTTT

J gene: TRBJ1-3
V gene: TRBV29-1
clone size: NA
D gene: NA
CDR3 protein: CSVEDTGKGNTIYF
CDR3 DNA: TGCAGCGTTGAAGACACAGGGAAAGGAAACACCATATATTTT

J gene: TRBJ1-6
V gene: TRBV15
clone size: NA
D gene: TRBD1
CDR3 protein: CATSRGTGGNSPLHF
CDR3 DNA: TGTGCCACCAGCAGGGGGACAGGGGGCAATTCACCCCTCCACTTT

J gene: TRBJ2-5
V gene: TRBV7-5
clone size: once
D gene: NA
CDR3 protein: CVRSSRLGQGGIAGVVPGETQYF
CDR3 DNA: TGTGTCAGAAGCTCACGCCTGGGTCAGGGGGGAATAGCGGGAGTCGTCCCGGGAGAGACCCAGTACTTC

J gene: TRBJ1-3
V gene: TRBV30
clone size: NA
D gene: NA
CDR3 protein: CAWSSGIGNTIYF
CDR3 DNA: TGTGCCTGGAGTTCAGGGATCGGAAACACCATATATTTT

J gene: TRBJ2-1
V gene: TRBV11-2
clone size: NA
D gene: TRBD2
CDR3 protein: CASSLGDSGYNEQFF
CDR3 DNA: TGTGCCAGCAGCTTAGGGGATAGCGGGTACAATGAGCAGTTCTTC

J gene: TRBJ2-5
V gene: TRBV7-3
clone size: NA
D gene: TRBD1
CDR3 protein: CASSLRTGPETQYF
CDR3 DNA: TGTGCCAGCAGCTTGCGGACAGGACCAGAGACCCAGTACTTC

J gene: TRBJ2-5
V gene: TRBV15
clone size: NA
D gene: NA
CDR3 protein: CATSRDMTWIETQYF
CDR3 DNA: TGTGCCACCAGCAGAGATATGACATGGATTGAGACCCAGTACTTC

J gene: TRBJ2-1
V gene: TRBV11-2
clone size: NA
D gene: NA
CDR3 protein: CASSQGLDSYNEQFF
CDR3 DNA: TGTGCCAGCAGTCAGGGATTGGACTCCTACAATGAGCAGTTCTTC

J gene: TRBJ2-1
V gene: TRBV7-9
clone size: NA
D gene: NA
CDR3 protein: CASSSLRASYNEQFF
CDR3 DNA: TGTGCCAGCAGCTCTCTTAGAGCCTCCTACAATGAGCAGTTCTTC

J gene: TRBJ2-7
V gene: TRBV4-2
clone size: once
D gene: NA
CDR3 protein: CASSTTNYEQYF
CDR3 DNA: TGTGCCAGCAGCACGACTAACTACGAGCAGTACTTC

J gene: TRBJ1-6
V gene: TRBV7-8
clone size: NA
D gene: NA
CDR3 protein: CASSLWTDNSPLHF
CDR3 DNA: TGTGCCAGCAGCCTCTGGACAGATAATTCACCCCTCCACTTT

J gene: TRBJ2-3
V gene: TRBV4-2
clone size: NA
D gene: NA
CDR3 protein: CASSQEATITDTQYF
CDR3 DNA: TGTGCCAGCAGCCAAGAAGCGACCATCACAGATACGCAGTATTTT

J gene: TRBJ2-2
V gene: TRBV6-6
clone size: NA
D gene: NA
CDR3 protein: CASSFRGMGELFF
CDR3 DNA: TGTGCCAGCAGTTTCCGGGGAATGGGGGAGCTGTTTTTT

J gene: TRBJ2-2
V gene: TRBV5-4
clone size: NA
D gene: TRBD2
CDR3 protein: CASSSLAGINTGELFF
CDR3 DNA: TGTGCCAGCAGCTCCTTAGCGGGGATAAACACCGGGGAGCTGTTTTTT

J gene: TRBJ1-1
V gene: TRBV18
clone size: few
D gene: NA
CDR3 protein: CASSLNGQSTEAFF
CDR3 DNA: TGTGCCAGCTCACTAAATGGACAGAGCACTGAAGCTTTCTTT

J gene: TRBJ2-7
V gene: TRBV10-3
clone size: NA
D gene: TRBD1
CDR3 protein: CAIRPAGTGGEQYF
CDR3 DNA: TGTGCCATCAGGCCCGCCGGGACAGGGGGCGAGCAGTACTTC

J gene: TRBJ2-2
V gene: TRBV9
clone size: NA
D gene: TRBD2
CDR3 protein: CASSVEGASGAAGELFF
CDR3 DNA: TGTGCCAGCAGCGTAGAGGGGGCTAGCGGGGCGGCCGGGGAGCTGTTTTTT

J gene: TRBJ2-7
V gene: TRBV5-1
clone size: few
D gene: TRBD1
CDR3 protein: CASSPGQGEGEQYF
CDR3 DNA: TGCGCCAGCAGCCCGGGACAGGGGGAGGGGGAGCAGTACTTC

J gene: TRBJ2-3
V gene: TRBV10-1
clone size: NA
D gene: NA
CDR3 protein: CASSKSAASTDTQYF
CDR3 DNA: TGCGCCAGCAGTAAATCGGCGGCTTCTACAGATACGCAGTATTTT

J gene: TRBJ1-2
V gene: TRBV9
clone size: NA
D gene: NA
CDR3 protein: CASSVSWGDGYTF
CDR3 DNA: TGTGCCAGCAGCGTCTCCTGGGGGGATGGCTACACCTTC

J gene: TRBJ2-1
V gene: TRBV29-1
clone size: once
D gene: TRBD2
CDR3 protein: CSVEASGSYNEQFF
CDR3 DNA: TGCAGCGTTGAGGCTAGCGGATCCTACAATGAGCAGTTCTTC

J gene: TRBJ1-5
V gene: TRBV27
clone size: once
D gene: TRBD1
CDR3 protein: CASSLRQGQYQPQHF
CDR3 DNA: TGTGCCAGCAGTTTACGCCAGGGACAGTATCAGCCCCAGCATTTT

J gene: TRBJ1-1
V gene: TRBV6-5
clone size: NA
D gene: NA
CDR3 protein: CASSFGVRNTEAFF
CDR3 DNA: TGTGCCAGCAGTTTCGGGGTCAGGAACACTGAAGCTTTCTTT

J gene: TRBJ2-7
V gene: TRBV4-1
clone size: NA
D gene: NA
CDR3 protein: CASSQEVQLVERRTNYEQYF
CDR3 DNA: TGCGCCAGCAGCCAAGAGGTCCAATTGGTGGAGCGGAGAACCAACTACGAGCAGTACTTC

J gene: TRBJ2-7
V gene: TRBV2
clone size: NA
D gene: TRBD1
CDR3 protein: CASSDEGADEQYF
CDR3 DNA: TGTGCCAGCAGTGATGAGGGGGCGGACGAGCAGTACTTC

J gene: TRBJ2-7
V gene: TRBV27
clone size: NA
D gene: TRBD2
CDR3 protein: CASSSPERESYEQYF
CDR3 DNA: TGTGCCAGCAGTTCCCCGGAGCGGGAGTCGTACGAGCAGTACTTC

J gene: TRBJ1-2
V gene: TRBV10-2
clone size: NA
D gene: TRBD1
CDR3 protein: CASQQSRDRVSGYTF
CDR3 DNA: TGCGCCAGCCAGCAGTCCCGGGACAGGGTAAGTGGCTACACCTTC